This paragraph covers one T cell receptor beta chain sequence. As handled by the study authors: Reference gene primer amplification in the assay estimated nucleated cell counts. Sequencing was performed with immunoSEQ multiplex PCR; in TCRdb, only in-frame clones are kept and a portion is missing. V, J and clone size were drawn from that table, and D and trimming were deduced from the DNA. This repertoire shows approximately 140,000 clones, 85% to 90% found once; its top ten account for approximately 4%. These data originate in a study of blood T cell repertoires in COVID-19. At the level of the study: The samples span acute and convalescent COVID-19 from the United States, Italy and Spain. T cells, B-cell-depleted T cells, or PBMCs supplied cDNA or gDNA.

The CDR3 consists of 15 residues. Germline-derived CDR1 and CDR2 are SGHDN and FVKESK. V lost 0 bases and J lost 4, with 12 bases in between. The chain employs TRBV14 and TRBJ1-2, with D hard to call. The sample was peripheral blood. This receptor was taken from a woman in her forties with acute or convalescent COVID-19. This CDR3 is CASSQEIGRPYGYTF. Written as DNA, the CDR3 is TGTGCCAGCAGCCAAGAAATCGGGAGACCCTATGGCTACACCTTC.